This TCR beta chain was profiled in a study of cytotoxic CD8 clonotypes in ibrutinib-treated CLL (dated by TCRdb to the early 2020s). Study-wide context: The cohort included around 15 treatment-naive and under 13 relapsed/refractory patients; about 18 were IGHV unmutated. The response samples were drawn at a median of approximately twelve months into treatment, with a range of roughly 6 to 36 months. Longitudinal samples were obtainable from 26 of the 86 participants in the trial. Every remission and progressive disease sample was obtained while ibrutinib was still being received by the patients. Cryopreserved peripheral blood mononuclear cells were collected at three points: before therapy, at response, and at either sustained remission or disease progression. Samples averaged approximately 240,000 productive templates and about 94,000 productive rearrangements. Partial responses were observed in some 24 patients and complete responses in 2; after a median follow-up of 68 months, remission was maintained in 14 patients and progression was observed in approximately 12. Paper-wide results and their limitations: Clonality rose at ibrutinib response, remained stable during sustained remission, and dropped back toward baseline at progression. Sampling times were not matched between sustained-remission and progressing patients, and lymph node repertoires were not studied. At baseline, clonality was higher than in age-matched healthy donors and showed a strong correlation with circulating CD8+ T-cell counts. Public clonotypes were rare and either shrank or stayed stable during treatment, and the rise in clonality at ibrutinib response reflected expansion of private clonotypes.

As to this clone: Its antigen is not yet known. Base qualities were left out, and no much larger clone turns up one base away.

The label giving this sample's time point can be read as: 20 to 30 months on ibrutinib. For TCR beta library preparation, approximately 2 micrograms of genomic DNA were extracted from the cryopreserved PBMCs. Longitudinal blood samples from CLL patients on ibrutinib monotherapy were analyzed using high-throughput TCR beta sequencing. The patients took part in an open-label, single-center phase 2 trial of ibrutinib monotherapy. Each clonotype received, on average, 10x coverage in deep resolution sequencing performed on a MiSeq, where the target depth lay between 1 in 1 million and 1 in 200,000 T cells. The immunoSEQ hsTCRB Kit was used to generate the TCR beta libraries. Concerning the study's data processing: The data were analyzed with ImmunoSEQ Analyzer and ImmunoSEQ Data Assistant, and V, D and J gene assignments followed IMGT definitions. Clonality was computed as one minus normalized Shannon entropy of productive rearrangement frequencies, ranging from 0 to 1. Public clonotype analysis was restricted to overrepresented clonotypes comprising at least 0.05% of each patient's repertoire. Repertoires from some 13 age-matched healthy donors in immuneACCESS were used as clonality controls. Entries here come from immuneACCESS through TCRdb and include only in-frame sequences with V and J called. Some clones fail to appear in such tables; in the studies checked, an unresolved V gene covers under half of the shortfall, and the cause of the remainder is unknown. For V, J and clone size, that table is used; D and trimming come from the DNA. The sample table records around 140,000 clones; about 78% of these occur just once. Just over 5% of the sample rests with the top ten.

The material sequenced was PBMCs, taken after 24 months of ibrutinib treatment. The TCR sequence derives from a human donor with chronic lymphocytic leukemia.

The CDR3 protein: CASSYLETQYF. The sequenced DNA: TGTGCCAGCAGTTACTTAGAGACCCAGTACTTC. The chain is made from TRBV6-5 and TRBJ2-5, with an unclear D gene assignment. Via the germline V gene, CDR1 is MNHEY and CDR2 SVGAGI. Counted from cysteine to phenylalanine, this CDR3 has 11 amino acids. CDR3 DNA is the only sequence kept; it has 33 bases, read in frame from the first base. V loses 1 base of germline sequence and J loses 4 bases, and the interval between the two ends is 1 base.